Shown below are 23 T cell receptor beta chains from a single sample sequenced in a study of patients and donors after allogeneic stem cell transplantation (dated by TCRdb to 2019 to 2021). Libraries were built with RT-PCR. The instrument given in TCRdb is NextSeq 550. Starting from the raw public reads, TCRdb applied fastp trimming at Q25, assembled clones with MiXCR and retained in-frame beta chains. Each entry merges the rows of one CDR3 protein and shows their most common DNA and genes. The sample records roughly 960,000 distinct CDR3 sequences, roughly 17% of which are singletons. Clones ranked in the top ten supply under 6.5% of the sample. Sequencing input: blood, either unsorted or a sorted T cell fraction (not recorded which). The receptors shown here come from a human donor who was either an allogeneic HSCT recipient or a stem cell or donor lymphocyte infusion donor (not recorded which). It is not recorded whose cells these are; they may come from a transplant donor.

In this sample, this clonotype turned up many times. This chain connects TRBV12-3 or TRBV12-4 to TRBJ2-1, with D maybe TRBD1 (7 bases). There are 18 residues in the CDR3. V was trimmed by 4 bases and J by 2 bases, leaving 21 bases between them. The CDR3 loop is CASSSLPAGGWTYNEQFF. The CDR3 coding sequence is TGTGCCAGCAGTTCCTTACCGGCAGGGGGGTGGACCTACAATGAGCAGTTCTTC.

The rearrangement uses TRBV20-1 and TRBJ2-1, with 7 bases that match TRBD2. Germline CDR1 is DFQATT and CDR2 is SNEGSKA (reference sequence). Unmatched junction bases numbered 4, after V lost 0 bases and J lost 2 bases. This CDR3 is built from 15 residues. The CDR3 protein is CSARDWGGTYNEQFF. In DNA form, the CDR3 reads TGCAGTGCTAGAGATTGGGGGGGGACCTACAATGAGCAGTTCTTC.

V usage is TRBV20-1 and J usage is TRBJ2-1; D unresolved. CDR3 length: 11 amino acids. Trimming removed 4 bases from V and 9 bases from J, with 10 bases in between. From germline, CDR1 is DFQATT and CDR2 SNEGSKA (reference sequence). The CDR3 bases are TGCAGTGCTACTAGGATCGGTGAGCAGTTCTTC. Translation gives CSATRIGEQFF.

The chain is built from TRBV10-3 and TRBJ2-3; D is unresolved. With 0 bases removed from V and 4 bases from J, the gap between germline ends came to 20 bases. Germline V gene data show CDR1 as ENHRY and CDR2 as SYGVKD. This CDR3 comprises 18 residues. The DNA of the CDR3 is TGTGCCATCAGTGAGTCGTTGGTGCCCAGAGTTAGGCCAGATACGCAGTATTTT. This translates into CAISESLVPRVRPDTQYF.

The chain is built from TRBV5-1 and TRBJ2-1; D is ambiguous. This CDR3 is 16 amino acids long. The ends were cut back, 0 bases at V and 4 bases at J, with 14 bases in the middle. CDR1 and CDR2 from the germline V gene are SGHRS and YFSETQ. DNA for the CDR3: TGCGCCAGCAGCTTGGATCTGGGGTCGACTTACAATGAGCAGTTCTTC. Translation gives CASSLDLGSTYNEQFF.

The chain recombines TRBV5-1 with TRBJ2-7; D remains ambiguous. V was clipped by 4 bases and J by 6 bases, with 20 bases between them. There are 15 residues in the CDR3. Germline assignment: CDR1 SGHRS and CDR2 YFSETQ. The CDR3 spells CASSPGRTKRAEQYF. As DNA, the CDR3 is TGCGCCAGCAGCCCCGGTAGGACCAAAAGAGCCGAGCAGTACTTC.

The CDR3 loop is CASSLVRQVGTDTQYF. The DNA for the CDR3 is TGTGCCAGCAGCTTAGTCCGGCAGGTGGGCACAGATACGCAGTATTTT. The chain carries TRBV11-2 and TRBJ2-3; D remains ambiguous. V gave up 1 base and J gave up 1 base, with 12 bases separating them. The CDR3 has 16 residues. The germline V gene encodes CDR1 SGHAT and CDR2 FQNNGV. Full variable domain (remainder filled in from reference TRBV11-2 and TRBJ2-3): EAGVAQSPRYKIIEKRQSVAFWCNPISGHATLYWYQQILGQGPKLLIQFQNNGVVDDSQLPKDRFSAERLKGVDSTLKIQPAKLEDSAVYLCASSLVRQVGTDTQYFGPGTRLTVL.

The chain joins TRBV18 to TRBJ1-3; a weak D match, TRBD1 (6 bases). The germline gives CDR1 KGHSH, CDR2 LQKENI. Trimming removed 2 bases at V and 2 bases at J, with 13 bases between. This CDR3 has 16 amino acids. The DNA of the CDR3 is TGTGCCAGCTCACCAATCCCGGACAGCACTGGAAACACCATATATTTT. Amino acid sequence: CASSPIPDSTGNTIYF.

The chain carries TRBV6-2 or TRBV6-3 and TRBJ1-5, with TRBD1 matching over 12 bases. This CDR3 is built from 16 residues. The V segment lost 7 bases and the J segment 6 bases; nucleotides outside the gene matches: 10. Looked up from germline, CDR1 is MNHEY and CDR2 is SVGEGT. CDR3 nucleotide sequence: TGTGCCAGCACTCTAGGAGGGACAGGGGGCTTTCAGCCCCAGCATTTT. Translation gives CASTLGGTGGFQPQHF.

The chain couples TRBV12-3 or TRBV12-4 to TRBJ2-7; possible D gene TRBD2, 6 bases. Trimming removed 1 base from V and 3 bases from J, with 22 bases in between. This CDR3 comprises 18 residues. CDR3: CASSLGGLFGNDFYEQYF. CDR3 sequence (DNA): TGTGCCAGCAGTTTAGGGGGACTCTTCGGAAACGACTTCTACGAGCAGTACTTC.

This clonotype was seen a handful of times. The chain couples TRBV24-1 to TRBJ2-1; 10 nucleotides match TRBD2. Germline CDR1 reads KGHDR; CDR2 reads SFDVKD. This CDR3 comprises 16 residues. Trimming took 4 bases from V and 4 from J; bases not matched to a gene: 6. The CDR3 sequence is CATSERTSGKYNEQFF. In DNA form, the CDR3 reads TGTGCCACCAGTGAGCGGACTAGCGGTAAATACAATGAGCAGTTCTTC.

The chain links TRBV19 to TRBJ2-5, with D unclear. The germline V gene encodes CDR1 LNHDA and CDR2 SQIVND (reference sequence). The CDR3 has 14 amino acids. V shed 7 bases and J shed 5 bases, with 17 bases lying between them. DNA for the CDR3: TGTGCCAGTACGGCATCCCCCCTTTTGGAGACCCAGTACTTC. The encoded protein is CASTASPLLETQYF. Using reference TRBV19 and TRBJ2-5 for the parts outside the CDR3, the full variable domain is DGGITQSPKYLFRKEGQNVTLSCEQNLNHDAMYWYRQDPGQGLRLIYYSQIVNDFQKGDIAEGYSVSREKKESFPLTVTSAQKNPTAFYLCASTASPLLETQYFGPGTRLLVL.

There are many counts of this clonotype. This chain links TRBV12-3 or TRBV12-4 with TRBJ1-2, with D unclear. Trimming took off 3 bases at V and 4 bases at J, with 9 bases between the two ends. The CDR3 covers 13 residues. Here the CDR3 reads CASSFRPGYGYTF. The CDR3 coding sequence is TGTGCCAGCAGTTTTCGGCCGGGCTATGGCTACACCTTC.

The rearrangement uses TRBV12-3 or TRBV12-4 and TRBJ1-3; 7 positions match TRBD1. The CDR3 is made up of 15 amino acids. V gave up 5 bases and J gave up 1 base; unmatched junction bases: 5. The CDR3 reads CASSRTGLSGNTIYF. For the CDR3, the DNA is TGTGCCAGCAGTCGGACAGGACTTTCTGGAAACACCATATATTTT.

The genes are TRBV29-1 and TRBJ2-2; a possible D gene is TRBD2 (5 bases). This CDR3 spans 13 amino acids. V was pared by 3 bases and J by 6 bases, with 11 bases between. Looked up from germline, CDR1 is SQVTM and CDR2 is ANQGSEA. The CDR3, as DNA: TGCAGCGTTGAGGAGGTCGGACCCGGGGAGCTGTTTTTT. It is translated as CSVEEVGPGELFF.

The chain is built from TRBV20-1 and TRBJ1-5, with D possibly matching TRBD1 (5 bases). V shed 4 bases and J shed 1 base, with 11 bases lying between them. Germline assignment: CDR1 DFQATT and CDR2 SNEGSKA (reference sequence). The CDR3 consists of 14 residues. Here the CDR3 reads CSAKQPGSNQPQHF. CDR3 nucleotides: TGCAGTGCTAAGCAACCAGGGAGCAATCAGCCCCAGCATTTT.

This clonotype was detected a few times. The J gene is TRBJ2-3, the V gene TRBV6-5; D gene unclear. In germline, CDR1 is MNHEY, CDR2 SVGAGI. V was trimmed by 2 bases and J by 3 bases, leaving 12 bases between them. There are 15 residues in the CDR3. The CDR3 DNA sequence: TGTGCCAGCAGTTACAATGCCGGAGAGACAGATACGCAGTATTTT. It translates to CASSYNAGETDTQYF.

The V and J genes are TRBV7-8 and TRBJ2-3; D may be TRBD2 (6 bases). This CDR3 is built from 16 residues. CDR1 is SGHVS and CDR2 is FQNEAQ in the germline V gene. The V end lost 1 base, the J end lost 3 bases, and 14 bases lay between the germline ends. The CDR3 nucleotides read TGTGCCAGCAGCTTAGTCGGAGGGAGCTTAACAGATACGCAGTATTTT. Its translation is CASSLVGGSLTDTQYF.

V is TRBV3-1 and J is TRBJ2-7; D unresolved. The CDR3 extends over 15 amino acids. The germline gives CDR1 LGHDT, CDR2 YNNKEL (reference sequence). Trimming shortened V by 1 base and J by 0 bases, and 10 bases separated the two germline ends. The chain's CDR3 is CASSQGLSISYEQYF. DNA for the CDR3: TGTGCCAGCAGCCAAGGCCTCAGCATCTCCTACGAGCAGTACTTC.

This clonotype was counted between two and nine times. The chain uses TRBV5-1 and TRBJ2-1; D is possibly TRBD1 (6 bases). Between the trimmed V and J ends, which lost 2 bases and 0 bases, there was a span of 9 bases. There are 15 residues in the CDR3. CDR1 and CDR2 from the germline V gene are SGHRS and YFSETQ. The CDR3 region is CASSLQGNSYNEQFF. Here the CDR3 DNA reads TGCGCCAGCAGCTTACAGGGAAACTCCTACAATGAGCAGTTCTTC. Variable domain in full (rest from reference TRBV5-1 and TRBJ2-1): KAGVTQTPRYLIKTRGQQVTLSCSPISGHRSVSWYQQTPGQGLQFLFEYFSETQRNKGNFPGRFSGRQFSNSRSEMNVSTLELGDSALYLCASSLQGNSYNEQFFGPGTRLTVL.

This clonotype was counted between two and nine times. The V gene is TRBV5-6, the J gene TRBJ1-2, with no clear D. V dropped 3 bases and J dropped 3 bases, with 24 bases sitting between them. The CDR3 runs to 18 residues. The germline V gene has CDR1 SGHDT and CDR2 YYEEEE. The CDR3 spells CASSWSRTSNLRDYGYTF. The CDR3 DNA follows: TGTGCCAGCAGCTGGAGCAGGACCAGCAATTTGAGGGACTATGGCTACACCTTC.

The table lists this clonotype with a count of one. The chain uses TRBV11-2 and TRBJ2-2, with 7 nucleotides matching TRBD2. V was pared by 5 bases and J by 6 bases, with 18 bases of the junction left unmatched. Germline loops: CDR1 SGHAT, CDR2 FQNNGV. The CDR3 sequence is 18 residues long. CDR3 DNA: TGTGCCAGCAGCCGAGAAGGGTGGACTAGAGAGGCGTCCGGGGAGCTGTTTTTT. Its protein product is CASSREGWTREASGELFF.

This chain joins TRBV28 and TRBJ1-2; D not resolved. V shed 1 base and J shed 1 base, with 13 bases lying between them. This CDR3 is 16 amino acids long. Germline V gives CDR1 MDHEN, CDR2 SYDVKM. The CDR3 protein is CASSLSNSHFNYGYTF. CDR3 nucleotides: TGTGCCAGCAGTTTATCGAACAGCCATTTTAACTATGGCTACACCTTC.